This T cell receptor beta chain was retrieved from a study of blood T cell repertoires in COVID-19 (dated by TCRdb to the early 2020s). About the study as a whole: Samples from collaborators originated in the United States, Italy and Spain and spanned both the acute and convalescent phases of COVID-19. The prospective study material was composed of cDNA or gDNA derived from T cells, B-cell-depleted T cells, or PBMCs. Subjects who had been exposed to COVID-19, were actively infected with it, or had recovered from it provided the deeply sampled blood TCRbeta repertoires that made up the dataset. The repertoires were released in a freely available public database meant as a resource for research on the immune response to SARS-CoV-2. Samples were obtained from the ongoing ImmuneRACE study (first 160 participants) and from 950 to 1,500 subjects provided by 6 global collaborators. Sample metadata almost always included a de-identified subject ID, COVID-19 status, age in years and sex. Where HLA class I and class II types were available, the types were taken from metadata supplied by the sample provider, not from assay-based typing.

Compared with germline, V lacks 1 base and J lacks 8 bases; bases without a gene match: 6. CDR1 and CDR2 are drawn from the germline V gene (reference sequence): SGHNT, YYREEE. The CDR3 goes from the cysteine to the phenylalanine over 16 residues. Of the read, only the CDR3 DNA is kept; its 48 bases are in frame from base 1. One collaborating source in Seattle enrolled patients while the patients were actively infected and followed the patients over time throughout the course of disease. Whole blood was collected in K2EDTA tubes by collaborating institutions according to the institutions' own protocols. Collaborator samples were shipped for TCRbeta analysis as frozen whole blood, isolated PBMCs, or DNA extracted from either sample type. The immunoSEQ Assay, a bias-controlled multiplex PCR, was used to amplify TCRbeta CDR3 regions from genomic DNA. In the authors' own workflow: Nucleated cell counts per sample were estimated from amplification of reference gene primers within the assay. To quantify the absolute abundance of each unique TCRbeta CDR3 rearrangement, sequence reads were collapsed and filtered. For each sample, productive Simpson clonality was calculated by taking the square root of Simpson's diversity index across productive rearrangements. The table comes from immuneACCESS by way of TCRdb, which keeps in-frame sequences with V and J called. Part of the clones is missing from these tables; in studies checked, under half for an unresolved V gene and the rest for unknown reasons. Clone size and V and J calls were adopted from that table, with D and trimming inferred from the DNA. In this sample the table shows 250,000 to 300,000 clones, approximately 87% of which occur a single time. The ten largest clones represent around 12% of the sample.

A word on this clone: Which antigen it targets is not known. Base qualities were left out, and no much larger clone turns up one base away.

Overall study results and their limits: Clinical and demographic metadata were provided uncurated, with the amount varying by source and participant.

Sequenced material: peripheral blood. The rearranged segments are TRBV5-4 and TRBJ2-1; 13 bases in the junction line up with TRBD2. The TCR originated in a woman in her 30s with COVID-19, enrolled during active disease. The CDR3 corresponds to CASSLPWTSGGHEQFF. In nucleotides, the sequence is TGTGCCAGCAGCTTGCCCTGGACTAGCGGGGGCCATGAGCAGTTCTTC.